One sample yielded the 10 T cell receptor beta chains listed below, sequenced in a study of T cells after yellow fever vaccination. Via MiXCR, TCRdb re-called the 5' RACE reads, giving one row per CDR3 protein. The sample includes roughly 160,000 distinct CDR3 sequences, about 7% of them seen just once. The sample here was CD4+ T cells sorted from PBMCs, taken around 5 days after the first yellow fever vaccination. All receptors come from a man aged 18 to 30 who received the YFV17D yellow fever vaccine.

This clonotype occurred a few times. The V and J genes are TRBV6-1 and TRBJ2-7; perhaps TRBD2 as D (8 bases). CDR1 is MNHNS and CDR2 is SASEGT in the germline V gene. This CDR3 has 15 residues. The ends were cut back, 5 bases at V and 2 bases at J, with 16 bases in the middle. CDR3: CASSPPGGTAYEQYF. The CDR3, as DNA: TGTGCCAGCAGTCCACCGGGGGGGACAGCCTACGAGCAGTACTTC.

The V and J genes are TRBV4-2 and TRBJ1-4; 11 bases fit TRBD1. Germline values: CDR1 LGHNA, CDR2 YNFKEQ. Trimming took 0 bases from V and 7 from J; bases not matched to a gene: 10. CDR3 length: 18 residues. CDR3 sequence (DNA): TGTGCCAGCAGCCAAGACGCGGGGACAGGGGGGGGAAGTGAAAAACTGTTTTTT. Translation gives CASSQDAGTGGGSEKLFF.

This clonotype showed up many times. This chain uses TRBV7-2 with TRBJ1-1, with a possible D match to TRBD1 (6 bases). Germline assignment: CDR1 SGHTA and CDR2 FQGNSA. The CDR3 is 14 amino acids. Trimming took off 5 bases at V and 5 bases at J, with 15 bases between the two ends. The CDR3 coding sequence is TGTGCCAGCAGCCCCTCAGGGGCTCGGACTGAAGCTTTCTTT. Translated, it gives CASSPSGARTEAFF. The variable domain in full, completed from reference TRBV7-2 and TRBJ1-1, reads GAGVSQSPSNKVTEKGKDVELRCDPISGHTALYWYRQSLGQGLEFLIYFQGNSAPDKSGLPSDRFSAERTGGSVSTLTIQRTQQEDSAVYLCASSPSGARTEAFFGQGTRLTVV.

This clonotype was picked up a small number of times. The chain recombines TRBV6-1 with TRBJ1-2; a weak D match, TRBD1 (5 bases). Germline CDR1 reads MNHNS; CDR2 reads SASEGT. V was pared by 4 bases and J by 0 bases, with 12 bases between. The CDR3 is made up of 15 amino acids. The CDR3 coding sequence is TGTGCCAGCAGTGTTCTACCGGGGGCTAACTATGGCTACACCTTC. Translation gives CASSVLPGANYGYTF.

In its sample, this clonotype was seen many times. V gene TRBV12-3 or TRBV12-4 combines with J gene TRBJ2-5; maybe TRBD2 (6 bases). V was trimmed by 7 bases and J by 2 bases, leaving 11 bases between them. The CDR3 sequence is 13 residues long. The CDR3 region has the DNA TGTGCCAGCAAGCGGGTTCCACAAGAGACCCAGTACTTC. Protein sequence: CASKRVPQETQYF.

This clonotype was seen repeatedly, ten times or more. The V and J genes are TRBV4-3 and TRBJ2-1; TRBD1 aligns across 7 bases. The V gene end was trimmed by 4 bases and the J gene end by 5 bases; junction bases not matched to a gene: 11. The CDR3 has 16 residues. Per the germline V gene, CDR1 is LGHNA and CDR2 is YSLEER. The CDR3 sequence: CASSRKRGQPNNEQFF. CDR3 bases: TGCGCCAGCAGCCGCAAAAGGGGGCAGCCCAACAATGAGCAGTTCTTC.

This clonotype was seen repeatedly, ten times or more. The J gene is TRBJ1-5, the V gene TRBV6-2 or TRBV6-3; D uncertain. V lost 4 bases to trimming and J lost 2 bases, with 15 bases between them. The germline V gene has CDR1 MNHEY and CDR2 SVGEGT. CDR3 length: 16 amino acids. The CDR3 loop reads CASSSQRHWGNQPQHF. In nucleotides, the CDR3 is TGTGCCAGCAGTTCTCAGCGCCACTGGGGCAATCAGCCCCAGCATTTT.

Ten or more counts support this clonotype. Here the CDR3 DNA reads TGTGCCAGCAGCTACCCATTCTACGAGCAGTACTTC. Protein sequence: CASSYPFYEQYF. The chain combines TRBV7-2 with TRBJ2-7; D is ambiguous. This CDR3 comprises 12 residues. Germline V gives CDR1 SGHTA, CDR2 FQGNSA. V was trimmed by 4 bases and J by 3 bases, leaving 7 bases between them.

This clonotype was detected only a few times. The genes are TRBV9 and TRBJ1-1; possible D gene TRBD1, 6 bases. This CDR3 region has 15 residues. Between the trimmed V and J ends, which lost 4 bases and 4 bases, there was a span of 17 bases. Germline assignment: CDR1 SGDLS and CDR2 YYNGEE. The CDR3 loop reads CASSPTGALSTEAFF. As DNA, the CDR3 is TGTGCCAGCAGCCCAACGGGGGCCCTGAGCACTGAAGCTTTCTTT. Based on the CDR3 plus reference TRBV9 and TRBJ1-1, the full variable domain is DSGVTQTPKHLITATGQRVTLRCSPRSGDLSVYWYQQSLDQGLQFLIQYYNGEERAKGNILERFSAQQFPDLHSELNLSSLELGDSALYFCASSPTGALSTEAFFGQGTRLTVV.

CDR3 nucleotides: TGTGCCAGCAGCTTAAACTCTCATGGAGAGACCCAGTACTTC. The encoded protein is CASSLNSHGETQYF. The chain has TRBV7-6 and TRBJ2-5; the D is unclear. Trimming removed 2 bases from V and 4 bases from J, with 11 bases in between. The CDR3 extends over 14 amino acids. In germline, CDR1 is SGHVS, CDR2 FNYEAQ.